This T cell receptor (beta chain) was identified during a study of blood T cell repertoires in COVID-19. Data came from immunoSEQ multiplex PCR; TCRdb stores just in-frame clones and leaves some out. The table includes approximately 63,000 clones, more than 75% detected once. Trimming cost V 2 bases and J 3 bases; bases outside gene matches: 3. CDR1 is SGHRS, CDR2 YFSETQ, per germline. The CDR3 loop spans 15 amino acids. Material for sequencing was peripheral blood. This sequence joins TRBV5-1 and TRBJ2-3; 10 bases agree with TRBD1. The clonotype comes from a man at least 80 years old in a cohort sampled during active COVID-19. The CDR3 sequence: CASSFPGQGTDTQYF. The CDR3 nucleotides read TGCGCCAGCAGCTTTCCGGGACAGGGGACAGATACGCAGTATTTT. Using reference TRBV5-1 and TRBJ2-3 for the parts outside the CDR3, the full variable domain is KAGVTQTPRYLIKTRGQQVTLSCSPISGHRSVSWYQQTPGQGLQFLFEYFSETQRNKGNFPGRFSGRQFSNSRSEMNVSTLELGDSALYLCASSFPGQGTDTQYFGPGTRLTVL.